This TCR beta chain came from a study of blood T cell repertoires in COVID-19. The wider study: From the United States, Italy and Spain came samples of acute and convalescent COVID-19. From T cells, B-cell-depleted T cells, or PBMCs came the material, which was cDNA or gDNA.

Here immunoSEQ multiplex PCR was the method, and the copy in TCRdb shows in-frame clones only, minus some. The data contain some 360,000 clones, about nine tenths of them singletons. Those who participated ranged in age from about 18 to 89 years and resided in 20 to 30 US areas. Cohort assignment relied on participant-reported clinical history. With 5 bases removed from V and 0 bases from J, the gap between germline ends came to 11 bases. CDR1 and CDR2 (germline): MNHEY, SMNVEV (reference sequence). This CDR3 has 15 amino acids. The sequencing sample was made of PBMCs or T cells enriched from blood (not recorded which). This clonotype was sampled from a woman aged 25 to 39 who had been exposed to COVID-19. The V and J genes are TRBV27 and TRBJ2-4; D is perhaps TRBD1 (6 bases). CDR3 in DNA: TGTGCCAGCAGTCCACAGGGCGGAGCCAAAAACATTCAGTACTTC. Its translation: CASSPQGGAKNIQYF.